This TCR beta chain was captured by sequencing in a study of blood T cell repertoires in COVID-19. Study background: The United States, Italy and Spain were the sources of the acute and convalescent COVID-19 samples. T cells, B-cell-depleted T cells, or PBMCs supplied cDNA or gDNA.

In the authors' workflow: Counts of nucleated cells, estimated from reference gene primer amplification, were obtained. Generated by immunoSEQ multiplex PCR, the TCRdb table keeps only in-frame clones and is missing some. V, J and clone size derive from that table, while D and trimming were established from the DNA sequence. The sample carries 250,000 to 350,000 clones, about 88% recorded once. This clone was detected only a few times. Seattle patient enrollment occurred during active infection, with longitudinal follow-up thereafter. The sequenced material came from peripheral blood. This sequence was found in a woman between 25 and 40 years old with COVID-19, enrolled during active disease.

The CDR3: CASSKTGGYNEQFF. The CDR3 region has the DNA TGTGCCAGCAGCAAAACCGGCGGCTACAATGAGCAGTTCTTC. The chain joins TRBV5-4 to TRBJ2-1; D is uncertain. With 4 bases removed from V and 3 bases from J, the gap between germline ends came to 11 bases. Germline V gene sequence: CDR1 SGHNT, CDR2 YYREEE (reference sequence). This CDR3 spans 14 amino acids.